Below are 23 T cell receptor beta chains sequenced from a single sample in a study of immune evolution from preneoplasia to lung adenocarcinoma. The assay was immunoSEQ multiplex PCR, and TCRdb's table has in-frame clones only and misses some. Of approximately 9,600 clones in the sample, around four fifths are singletons; the top ten hold around 6.3%. The specimen sequenced was FFPE lung adenocarcinoma in situ tissue. The source of these receptors is a person aged 60 to 80 with lung adenocarcinoma.

V is TRBV20-1 and J is TRBJ1-1, with 7 nucleotides matching TRBD1. Germline CDR1 reads DFQATT; CDR2 reads SNEGSKA (reference sequence). The CDR3 runs 10 residues. CDR3 sequence reads: CSTGTVGAFF. The CDR3 DNA reads as TGCAGCACCGGGACAGTTGGAGCTTTCTTT.

The genes are TRBV5-1 and TRBJ2-5; 8 bases fit TRBD1. Unmatched junction bases numbered 14, after V lost 5 bases and J lost 2 bases. The germline CDR1 and CDR2 sequences are SGHRS and YFSETQ. The CDR3 loop spans 17 amino acids. The CDR3 DNA follows: TGCGCCAGCAGAACGGACAGGGAAGGACTTACTCAAGAGACCCAGTACTTC. Protein: CASRTDREGLTQETQYF.

This chain connects TRBV2 to TRBJ2-2; perhaps D is TRBD1 or TRBD2 (5 bases each). V gave up 6 bases and J gave up 4 bases, with 18 bases separating them. The CDR3 covers 16 residues. Looked up from germline, CDR1 is SNHLY and CDR2 is FYNNEI. In DNA form, the CDR3 reads TGTGCCAGCAGAGGGGTGGCGGGCCGGGTCACCGGGGAGCTGTTTTTT. It translates to CASRGVAGRVTGELFF.

The chain joins TRBV6-5 to TRBJ1-1; TRBD1 might be the D (6 bases). CDR1 and CDR2 from the germline V gene are MNHEY and SVGAGI. There are 15 residues in the CDR3. V dropped 5 bases and J dropped 4 bases, with 17 bases sitting between them. As DNA, the CDR3 is TGTGCCAGCAGTCGCGTCAGGAGGGGGACCACTGAAGCTTTCTTT. This codes for CASSRVRRGTTEAFF.

This chain links TRBV7-2 with TRBJ2-2; a weak D match, TRBD2 (6 bases). The CDR3 is 15 residues long. Germline values: CDR1 SGHTA, CDR2 FQGNSA. Trimming pared 3 bases from V and 7 bases from J, leaving 15 bases between. In DNA, the CDR3 is TGTGCCAGCAGCTTTCCCGGGGGAATAAGCGGGGAGCTGTTTTTT. Translating it yields CASSFPGGISGELFF.

In its sample, this clone was seen once. The chain couples TRBV14 to TRBJ1-2, with D possibly matching TRBD1 (6 bases). CDR1 and CDR2 from the germline V gene are SGHDN and FVKESK. The CDR3 loop spans 13 amino acids. Trimming removed 5 bases at V and 4 bases at J, with 11 bases between. The CDR3 loop is CASSVTGPYGYTF. The CDR3 nucleotides are TGTGCCAGCAGCGTTACAGGGCCCTATGGCTACACCTTC. The whole variable domain, remainder taken from reference TRBV14 and TRBJ1-2, is EAGVTQFPSHSVIEKGQTVTLRCDPISGHDNLYWYRRVMGKEIKFLLHFVKESKQDESGMPNNRFLAERTGGTYSTLKVQPAELEDSGVYFCASSVTGPYGYTFGSGTRLTVV.

Judged by abundance, this clone is medium-sized. This rearrangement joins TRBV7-6 to TRBJ2-1; tentative D call: TRBD2 (6 bases). From germline, CDR1 is SGHVS and CDR2 FNYEAQ. Trimming removed 1 base from V and 2 bases from J, with 15 bases in between. The CDR3 contains 17 residues. CDR3 amino acids: CASSLELRLATYNEQFF. The CDR3 DNA reads TGTGCCAGCAGCTTAGAGTTAAGGCTAGCGACCTACAATGAGCAGTTCTTC.

The chain couples TRBV28 to TRBJ2-7; either TRBD1 or TRBD2 may fit D (6 bases each). The CDR3 length is 14 residues. From germline, CDR1 is MDHEN and CDR2 SYDVKM. V was clipped by 2 bases and J by 3 bases, with 11 bases between them. The CDR3 protein is CASSLRGLGYEQYF. Here the CDR3 DNA reads TGTGCCAGCAGTTTACGGGGGCTTGGCTACGAGCAGTACTTC.

This sequence joins TRBV9 and TRBJ1-2, with a possible D match to TRBD1 (6 bases). V shed 3 bases and J shed 4 bases, with 25 bases lying between them. The CDR3 runs to 18 residues. The germline CDR1 and CDR2 sequences are SGDLS and YYNGEE. The CDR3 DNA follows: TGTGCCAGCAGCGCGTCGACCGTAGGTAACAGGGAAGGCTATGGCTACACCTTC. Translation gives CASSASTVGNREGYGYTF.

The J gene is TRBJ2-7, the V gene TRBV7-2, with TRBD1 identical over 7 bases. Trimming at V came to 5 bases and at J to 4 bases, leaving 11 bases not matched to a gene. The CDR3 runs 15 residues. The V gene's germline CDR1 is SGHTA and CDR2 FQGNSA. CDR3 nucleotide sequence: TGTGCCAGCAGCCTAGTACAGGGGAGTGGGTACGAGCAGTACTTC. It codes for CASSLVQGSGYEQYF.

This clone was counted between two and nine times. The V gene is TRBV10-1, the J gene TRBJ2-2; perhaps TRBD2 as D (6 bases). Trimming shortened V by 6 bases and J by 7 bases, and 12 bases separated the two germline ends. CDR1 WNHNN and CDR2 SYGVQD come from the germline V gene (reference sequence). The CDR3 has 13 amino acids. The CDR3 bases are TGCGCCAGCAGGGCGAGGAGGGGCGGGGAGCTGTTTTTT. The encoded protein is CASRARRGGELFF.

The chain links TRBV6-6 to TRBJ2-3, with 7 nucleotides matching TRBD1. The CDR3 totals 15 residues. Trimming at V came to 7 bases and at J to 0 bases, leaving 7 bases not matched to a gene. Germline CDR1 and CDR2: MNHNY and SVGAGI (reference sequence). CDR3 sequence (DNA): TGTGCCAGCATATGGGACAGCAAAAGCACAGATACGCAGTATTTT. It yields the protein CASIWDSKSTDTQYF.

V gene TRBV6-1 combines with J gene TRBJ1-6; no firm D call. The CDR3 contains 14 residues. V was trimmed by 6 bases and J by 0 bases, leaving 6 bases between them. CDR1 and CDR2 from the germline V gene are MNHNS and SASEGT. The CDR3 protein is CASRGFSYNSPLHF. In nucleotides, the CDR3 is TGTGCCAGCAGGGGGTTCTCCTATAATTCACCCCTCCACTTT.

The chain has TRBV5-4 and TRBJ2-5; D assignment may be TRBD1 or TRBD2 (5 bases each). The DNA end is more similar to TRBJ2-7, so the J call may be wrong. Germline CDR1 SGHNT, CDR2 YYREEE (reference sequence). This CDR3 has 14 amino acids. CDR3 DNA: TGTGCCAGCAGGCCCGGGACGGAGTCCTACGAGCAGTACTTC. Protein sequence: CASRPGTESYEQYF.

This chain links TRBV7-9 with TRBJ2-7; tentatively, D is TRBD1 (7 bases). CDR1 is SEHNR and CDR2 is FQNEAQ in the germline V gene (reference sequence). Trimming stripped 1 base from V and 9 bases from J, with 10 bases between. The CDR3 has 12 residues. CDR3 loop: CASSLGGDRQYF. As DNA, the CDR3 is TGTGCCAGCAGCTTAGGGGGGGACAGGCAGTACTTC.

The chain carries TRBV9 and TRBJ2-7, with 9 bases that match TRBD1. V shed 4 bases, J shed 2 bases, and the junction held 7 bases outside the gene matches. The CDR3 covers 15 residues. Germline CDR1 reads SGDLS; CDR2 reads YYNGEE. CDR3 in amino acids: CASSRTGVAPYEQYF. Here the CDR3 DNA reads TGTGCCAGCAGCAGGACAGGGGTCGCTCCCTACGAGCAGTACTTC.

The chain couples TRBV7-2 to TRBJ2-3; D is unclear. This CDR3 comprises 13 residues. Trimming cost V 4 bases and J 6 bases, with 11 bases left between them. Germline CDR1 is SGHTA and CDR2 is FQGNSA. The CDR3 bases are TGTGCCAGCAGCTCCCCGAAGGGTGATACGCAGTATTTT. Protein: CASSSPKGDTQYF.

Within the sample, this clone is medium-sized. The chain couples TRBV29-1 to TRBJ2-6, with 7 bases lining up with TRBD2. V gave up 6 bases and J gave up 0 bases; unmatched junction bases: 8. CDR3 length equals 16 residues. Germline assignment: CDR1 SQVTM and CDR2 ANQGSEA. CDR3 nucleotides: TGCAGCGTGGAGGGAGGGGCGTTCTCTGGGGCCAACGTCCTGACTTTC. Residues: CSVEGGAFSGANVLTF.

The chain combines TRBV29-1 with TRBJ1-1; tentatively, D is TRBD1 (6 bases). Trimming took off 7 bases at V and 1 base at J, with 10 bases between the two ends. This CDR3 region has 12 residues. Germline CDR1 and CDR2: SQVTM and ANQGSEA. The CDR3 protein is CSAEDRNTEAFF. CDR3 sequence (DNA): TGCAGCGCAGAGGACAGGAACACTGAAGCTTTCTTT.

The sample holds a few counts of this clone. This chain links TRBV5-1 with TRBJ2-1, with D possibly matching TRBD1 (5 bases). The V gene lost 0 bases and the J gene lost 7 bases, with 8 bases spanning the gap. The V gene's germline CDR1 is SGHRS and CDR2 YFSETQ. This CDR3 spans 13 amino acids. CDR3 protein: CASSLGQLNEQFF. CDR3 sequence (DNA): TGCGCCAGCAGCTTGGGACAGCTTAATGAGCAGTTCTTC.

The V and J genes are TRBV7-3 and TRBJ2-2; TRBD1 might be the D (6 bases). This CDR3 spans 13 amino acids. The germline V and J ends were trimmed by 4 bases and 8 bases, with 11 bases remaining between them. Germline CDR1 is SGHTA and CDR2 is FQGTGA. The CDR3 nucleotides are TGTGCCAGCAGCTGGACAGTAACAGGGGAGCTGTTTTTT. Amino acids: CASSWTVTGELFF.

The table lists this clone with a count of one. This chain uses TRBV7-8 with TRBJ2-7; D might be TRBD1 or TRBD2, each matching 5 bases. V lost 0 bases and J lost 3, with 15 bases in between. The CDR3 consists of 16 residues. Germline V gene sequence: CDR1 SGHVS, CDR2 FQNEAQ. The CDR3 bases are TGTGCCAGCAGCTTAGCAGTTAGCAGGGAGTACTACGAGCAGTACTTC. Translated, it gives CASSLAVSREYYEQYF.

The V and J genes are TRBV19 and TRBJ2-1; TRBD1 aligns across 9 bases. V trimming: 8 bases; J trimming: 8 bases; junction bases outside the gene matches: 10. The CDR3 has 14 amino acids. Germline V lookup: CDR1 LNHDA, CDR2 SQIVND (reference sequence). The CDR3 reads CASSRDRVGDEQFF. Here the CDR3 DNA reads TGTGCCAGTTCACGGGACAGGGTAGGCGATGAGCAGTTCTTC.